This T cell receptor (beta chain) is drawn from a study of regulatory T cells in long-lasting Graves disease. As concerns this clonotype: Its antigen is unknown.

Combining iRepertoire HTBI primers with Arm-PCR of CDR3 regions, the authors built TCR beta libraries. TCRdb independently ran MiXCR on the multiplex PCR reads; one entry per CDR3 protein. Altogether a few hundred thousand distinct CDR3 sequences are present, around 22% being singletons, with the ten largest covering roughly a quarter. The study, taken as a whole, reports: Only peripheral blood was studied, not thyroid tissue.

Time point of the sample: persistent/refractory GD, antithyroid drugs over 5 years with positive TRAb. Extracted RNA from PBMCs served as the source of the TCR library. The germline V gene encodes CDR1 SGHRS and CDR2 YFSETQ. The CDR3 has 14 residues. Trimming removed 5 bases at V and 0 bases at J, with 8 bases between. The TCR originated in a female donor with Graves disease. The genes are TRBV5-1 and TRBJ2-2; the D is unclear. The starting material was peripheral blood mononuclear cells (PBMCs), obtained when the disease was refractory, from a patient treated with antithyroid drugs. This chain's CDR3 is CASRQNPNTGELFF. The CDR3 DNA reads TGCGCCAGCAGACAGAACCCGAACACCGGGGAGCTGTTTTTT.